These 17 T cell receptor beta chains share one sample of origin, sequenced in a study of human CD8 memory T cell subsets. UMI-labeled 5' RACE generated the TCR beta libraries. TCRdb processed the 5' RACE reads again and assigns one entry to each CDR3 protein, with no DNA. Its clone listing holds 9,000 to 15,000 distinct CDR3 sequences. The sequenced sample was CD8+ T cells from PBMCs. All receptors come from a human donor in good health.

This chain uses TRBV29-1 with TRBJ2-1; with no DNA, the TCRdb D assignment of TRBD2 cannot be verified. The germline gives CDR1 SQVTM, CDR2 ANQGSEA. The length of the CDR3 is 16 residues. The CDR3 here is CSVEEISSYSYNEQFF.

The chain carries TRBV3-1 and TRBJ2-1; with no DNA, the TCRdb D assignment of TRBD1 cannot be verified. This CDR3 spans 14 amino acids. The V gene's germline CDR1 is LGHDT and CDR2 YNNKEL (reference sequence). CDR3 residues: CASSQDLQGNEQFF.

The chain employs TRBV10-3 and TRBJ2-3; TCRdb's D gene call, TRBD2, goes unchecked for lack of DNA. CDR3 length equals 18 residues. Germline V gene data show CDR1 as ENHRY and CDR2 as SYGVKD. CDR3 region: CAISESRQRGVNTDTQYF.

V gene TRBV6-5 combines with J gene TRBJ2-7. Germline CDR1 and CDR2: MNHEY and SVGAGI. CDR3 size: 15 residues. CDR3 protein: CASSYSRYSSYEQYF.

This clonotype is identified as medium-sized from frequency. The rearrangement joins TRBV27 to TRBJ2-1; TCRdb selects TRBD1, and the lack of DNA leaves this call unchecked. The CDR3 is 16 residues long. Germline V gene lookup returns CDR1 MNHEY and CDR2 SMNVEV (reference sequence). The CDR3 reads CASSAMIGASYNEQFF.

This clonotype registers medium-sized by frequency. The genes are TRBV11-2 and TRBJ1-1; TCRdb's D call of TRBD1 is untestable without DNA. CDR3 size: 15 residues. Germline-derived CDR1 and CDR2 are SGHAT and FQNNGV. The CDR3 loop reads CASSLDRAGYTEAFF.

This clonotype is called medium-sized based on its frequency. This rearrangement joins TRBV24-1 to TRBJ1-1. The germline gives CDR1 KGHDR, CDR2 SFDVKD. This CDR3 spans 17 amino acids. The CDR3 protein is CATSDVRDAPLNTEAFF.

V and J are TRBV20-1 and TRBJ2-5. CDR1 is DFQATT, CDR2 SNEGSKA, per germline (reference sequence). This CDR3 region has 13 residues. This chain's CDR3 is CSATTEYQETQYF.

V is TRBV14 and J is TRBJ2-1; the TCRdb call, TRBD1, lacks DNA for checking. This CDR3 comprises 15 residues. Per germline, CDR1 SGHDN and CDR2 FVKESK. This CDR3 reads CASSQGDPSYNEQFF.

The chain is built from TRBV7-8 and TRBJ2-3. There are 15 residues in the CDR3. Per germline, CDR1 SGHVS and CDR2 FQNEAQ. CDR3: CASSSKWLDTDTQYF. The variable domain in full, with the rest retrieved from reference TRBV7-8 and TRBJ2-3, is GAGVSQSPRYKVAKRGQDVALRCDPISGHVSLFWYQQALGQGPEFLTYFQNEAQLDKSGLPSDRFFAERPEGSVSTLKIQRTQQEDSAVYLCASSSKWLDTDTQYFGPGTRLTVL.

The chain is built from TRBV29-1 and TRBJ2-1. This CDR3 comprises 11 residues. Germline CDR1 SQVTM, CDR2 ANQGSEA. The CDR3 sequence: CSVVWDNEQFF.

The rearrangement uses TRBV2 and TRBJ2-1; TCRdb's assignment of TRBD1 cannot be checked, as there is no DNA. In germline, CDR1 is SNHLY, CDR2 FYNNEI. This CDR3 spans 15 amino acids. The CDR3: CASRIHGTGYNEQFF.

The V and J genes are TRBV7-8 and TRBJ1-2; TCRdb's D gene call, TRBD1, goes unchecked for lack of DNA. The CDR3 contains 16 residues. Looked up from germline, CDR1 is SGHVS and CDR2 is FQNEAQ. CDR3 region: CASSLEVGGLGYGYTF.

The chain carries TRBV14 and TRBJ1-2. The CDR3 is 16 amino acids. Germline-derived CDR1 and CDR2 are SGHDN and FVKESK. The CDR3 sequence: CASSPARFGVYYGYTF.

The chain links TRBV7-9 to TRBJ2-2; as DNA is missing, the TRBD2 call by TCRdb cannot be tested. CDR1 and CDR2 from the germline V gene are SEHNR and FQNEAQ (reference sequence). This CDR3 region has 19 residues. CDR3 region: CASSFPLAGVEVDTGELFF.

The chain combines TRBV7-2 with TRBJ2-3; no DNA is available, so the TRBD1 call from TCRdb remains unchecked. CDR3 length equals 14 residues. CDR1 is SGHTA and CDR2 is FQGNSA in the germline V gene. The CDR3 reads CASSLDPGPDTQYF.

The rearrangement links TRBV27 to TRBJ2-7; TCRdb calls TRBD2, which cannot be checked without DNA. The germline gives CDR1 MNHEY, CDR2 SMNVEV (reference sequence). The CDR3 is made up of 17 amino acids. The CDR3 sequence is CASSLLVGSGPTYEQYF.